These T cell receptor beta chains were read from a single sample in a study of early T cells in non-severe SARS-CoV-2 infection. MiXCR, run by TCRdb on the 5' RACE reads, gives a single entry per CDR3 protein. The sample has tens of thousands of distinct CDR3 sequences, more than 9% seen once. Sequencing was performed on whole blood. The receptor source for this set is an adult who was a healthcare worker with PCR-confirmed SARS-CoV-2 infection or an uninfected control (not recorded which). The CDR3 runs from the conserved cysteine through the conserved F or W. A D gene is named only where the DNA matches it firmly. Only some rows state a clone size, as once, few, many or a class for expanded clones.

>NA|NA|TRBJ2-7|TRBV6-1
CASSYSWWTEPPSEQYF
TGTGCCAGCAGTTACTCCTGGTGGACTGAACCCCCCTCCGAGCAGTACTTC
>many|TRBD2|TRBJ2-5|TRBV20-1
CSARDRRLAGQETQYF
TGCAGTGCTAGAGATCGGAGACTAGCGGGTCAAGAGACCCAGTACTTC
>many|TRBD2|TRBJ2-7|TRBV27
CASSRTSGAYEQYF
TGTGCCAGCAGTAGGACTAGCGGAGCCTACGAGCAGTACTTC
>NA|TRBD2|TRBJ2-7|TRBV6-1
CASSFLAGEIEQYF
TGTGCCAGCAGTTTCCTAGCGGGAGAAATCGAGCAGTACTTC
>many|TRBD2|TRBJ2-1|TRBV4-1
CASSQEGSGTREQFF
TGCGCCAGCAGCCAAGAGGGTAGCGGGACTAGGGAGCAGTTCTTC
>many|NA|TRBJ2-6|TRBV6-6
CASSTSDRDSGANVLTF
NA
>NA|NA|TRBJ1-4|TRBV29-1
CSVVDSSEKLFF
TGCAGCGTTGTGGACAGCTCGGAAAAACTGTTTTTT
>few|NA|TRBJ1-4|TRBV7-2
CASSLNEKLFF
TGTGCCAGCAGCTTAAATGAAAAACTGTTTTTT
>few|NA|TRBJ2-7|TRBV6-6
CASSYETGKGYEQYF
TGTGCCAGCAGTTACGAGACGGGAAAGGGCTACGAGCAGTACTTC
>many|NA|TRBJ2-3|TRBV7-6
CASSSQGGSRDTQYF
TGTGCCAGCAGCTCCCAGGGGGGGTCTCGAGATACGCAGTATTTT
>many|TRBD2|TRBJ2-3|TRBV7-8
CASSLISGSAVDTQYF
TGTGCCAGCAGCTTAATCAGCGGGAGCGCGGTAGATACGCAGTATTTT
>NA|NA|TRBJ2-1|TRBV1
CTSSQNDEQFF
TGCACCAGCAGCCAAAACGATGAGCAGTTCTTC
>many|TRBD2|TRBJ2-7|TRBV10-2
CASSEASGRIREQYF
TGCGCCAGCAGTGAAGCTAGCGGGAGGATCCGCGAGCAGTACTTC